These T cell receptor beta chains were read from a single sample in a study of blood T cell repertoires in COVID-19. Using immunoSEQ multiplex PCR, the repertoire was profiled, and TCRdb retains in-frame clones only, with some absent. The sample consists of over 200,000 clones, 90% of them appearing once. The sequencing sample was made of PBMCs or T cells enriched from blood (not recorded which). The source of these receptors is a man aged 25 to 40 who had been exposed to COVID-19. Both conserved end residues are trimmed from each CDR3. Only some rows state a clone size, as once, few, many or a class for expanded clones.

11	TRBV7-2	once	TRBJ1-2	ASSPDRVDGYT
12	TRBV2	-	TRBJ1-5	ASSLSDSNQPQH
13	TRBV2	-	TRBJ2-5	ASNGAWGPQETQY
13	TRBV6-4	few	TRBJ1-5	ASSSTGDSNQPQH
14	TRBV5-4	-	TRBJ2-3	ASSLKGTGATDTQY
13	TRBV24-1	-	TRBJ2-3	ATRGRGKSTDTQY
12	TRBV19	-	TRBJ2-1	ASSRTGTDNEQF
17	TRBV4-2	-	TRBJ1-2	ASSPGGAGTPTLNYGYT
10	TRBV12-3/TRBV12-4	-	TRBJ1-2	ASHGLSGGYT
11	TRBV2	-	TRBJ1-2	ASILDRASGYT
17	TRBV7-6	-	TRBJ1-4	ASTPRSPVGPTRDEKLF
9	TRBV11-2	-	TRBJ2-5	ASSFEETQY
13	TRBV5-1	-	TRBJ2-1	ASSSGQGTWNEQF
14	TRBV11-3	-	TRBJ2-2	ASSAQTGGNTGELF
14	TRBV4-1	-	TRBJ1-2	ASQAPGQGFKSGYT
19	TRBV15	-	TRBJ1-3	ATSKGTRLDFRTVSGNTIY
12	TRBV7-9	-	TRBJ2-7	ASSLSEQDYEQY
11	TRBV5-6	-	TRBJ1-2	ASSPLANYGYT
14	TRBV5-6	few	TRBJ2-5	ASSFIETRTSETQY
8	TRBV6-5	-	TRBJ2-1	ASNGEIQF
14	TRBV2	-	TRBJ2-5	ASRETSGGSQETQY
13	TRBV29-1	-	TRBJ2-5	SVVRPAGTTQTQY
12	TRBV5-1	-	TRBJ1-5	ASSLGGSNQPQH
11	TRBV19	-	TRBJ1-1	ASSIQGNIEAF
13	TRBV6-5	-	TRBJ2-7	ASSYLGGESYEQY
13	TRBV7-3	-	TRBJ1-6	ASSLRADNNSPLH
11	TRBV30	-	TRBJ1-6	AWSVPGESPLH
16	TRBV5-1	-	TRBJ2-7	ASSLQVSGSLSSYEQY
14	TRBV28	-	TRBJ2-3	ASSPRTSGGTDTQY
11	TRBV2	-	TRBJ1-2	ASRAGVNYGYT
10	TRBV7-2	-	TRBJ2-5	ASSPFGRTQY
16	TRBV10-2	-	TRBJ2-2	ASSLSRAGGLGAGELF
12	TRBV18	once	TRBJ1-5	ASSPTGKYQPQH
12	TRBV27	-	TRBJ2-1	ASSLTGARDEQF
15	TRBV7-9	-	TRBJ2-5	ASSGSLPGQGKETQY
14	TRBV7-9	-	TRBJ1-1	ASSLAGTGMTTEAF
15	TRBV27	-	TRBJ2-4	ASSLIASGGSKNIQY
19	TRBV18	-	TRBJ2-1	ASSPKGLTAATPSSYNEQF
12	TRBV21-1	-	TRBJ2-5	LPRGGSHQETQY
13	TRBV27	-	TRBJ1-5	ASSSQGGANQPQH
12	TRBV7-2	-	TRBJ2-7	ASSLVGGAQEQY
13	TRBV11-2	-	TRBJ2-7	ASSLGTTYLYEQY